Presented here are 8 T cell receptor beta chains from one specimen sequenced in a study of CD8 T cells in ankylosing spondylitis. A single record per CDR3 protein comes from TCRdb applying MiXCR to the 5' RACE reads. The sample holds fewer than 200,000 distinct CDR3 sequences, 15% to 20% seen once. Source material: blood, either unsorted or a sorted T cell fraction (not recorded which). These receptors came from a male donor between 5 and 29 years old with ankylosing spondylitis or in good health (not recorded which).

In DNA form, the CDR3 reads TGTGCCAGCACTTTAGGGACAGGGGGAACGTTCAGCTATGGCTACACCTTC. This encodes CASTLGTGGTFSYGYTF. V is TRBV6-5 and J is TRBJ1-2, with 11 bases matching TRBD1. CDR1 is MNHEY, CDR2 SVGAGI, per germline. The CDR3 has 17 amino acids. V lost 7 bases to trimming and J lost 4 bases; unmatched junction nucleotides: 14.

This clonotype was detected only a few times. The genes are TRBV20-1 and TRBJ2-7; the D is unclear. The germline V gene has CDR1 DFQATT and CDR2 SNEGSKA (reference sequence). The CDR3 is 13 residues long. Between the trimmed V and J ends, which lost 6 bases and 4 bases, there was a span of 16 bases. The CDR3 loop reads CSAPTGLGYEQYF. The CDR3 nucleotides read TGCAGTGCCCCGACCGGGCTAGGTTACGAGCAGTACTTC.

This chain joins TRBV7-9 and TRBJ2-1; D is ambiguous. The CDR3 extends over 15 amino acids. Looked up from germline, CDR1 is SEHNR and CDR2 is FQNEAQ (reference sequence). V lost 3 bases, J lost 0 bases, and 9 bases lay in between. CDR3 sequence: CASSFVESSYNEQFF. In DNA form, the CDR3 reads TGTGCCAGCAGCTTCGTCGAAAGCTCCTACAATGAGCAGTTCTTC.

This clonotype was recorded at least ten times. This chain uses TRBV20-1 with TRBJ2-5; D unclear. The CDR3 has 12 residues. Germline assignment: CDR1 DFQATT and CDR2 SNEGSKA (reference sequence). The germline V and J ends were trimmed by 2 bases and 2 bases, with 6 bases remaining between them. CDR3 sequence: CSARWQQETQYF. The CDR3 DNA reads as TGCAGTGCTAGATGGCAGCAAGAGACCCAGTACTTC.

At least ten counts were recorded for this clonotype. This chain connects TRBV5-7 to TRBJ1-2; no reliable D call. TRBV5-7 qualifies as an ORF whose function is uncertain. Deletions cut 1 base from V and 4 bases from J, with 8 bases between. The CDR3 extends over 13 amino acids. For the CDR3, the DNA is TGTGCCAGCAGCTTGCCCAGCGTCTATGGCTACACCTTC. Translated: CASSLPSVYGYTF.

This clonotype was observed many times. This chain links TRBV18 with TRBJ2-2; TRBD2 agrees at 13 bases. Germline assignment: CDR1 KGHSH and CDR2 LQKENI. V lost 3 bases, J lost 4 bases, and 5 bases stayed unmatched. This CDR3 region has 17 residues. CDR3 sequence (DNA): TGTGCCAGCTCACCCCGGAGACTAGCGGGAGGCACCGGGGAGCTGTTTTTT. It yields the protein CASSPRRLAGGTGELFF.

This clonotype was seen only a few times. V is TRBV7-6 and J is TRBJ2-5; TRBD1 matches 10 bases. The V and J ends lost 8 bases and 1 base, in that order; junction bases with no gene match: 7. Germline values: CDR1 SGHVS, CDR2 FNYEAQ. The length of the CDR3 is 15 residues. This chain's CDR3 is CASVGQGWLQETQYF. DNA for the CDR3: TGTGCCAGCGTGGGACAGGGGTGGCTCCAAGAGACCCAGTACTTC.

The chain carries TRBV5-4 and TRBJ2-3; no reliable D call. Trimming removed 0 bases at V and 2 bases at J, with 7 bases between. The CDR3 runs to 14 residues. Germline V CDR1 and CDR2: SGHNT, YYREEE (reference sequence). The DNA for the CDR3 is TGTGCCAGCAGCTTGGAACCAACCACAGATACGCAGTATTTT. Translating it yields CASSLEPTTDTQYF.